This T cell receptor beta chain derives from a study of read filtering for tumor transcriptome and immune sequencing. Across the study: Patients were approximately 17 male and around 15 female, mean age 65.9 years, range about 40 to 85. Whole-transcriptome libraries were prepared after DNase treatment.

Findings and caveats of the study: The sorted CD138-negative fraction was a mixed bone marrow immune population, not purified T cells. Dropping single-read clonotypes raised IR-seq and RNA-seq shared-clonotype correlation.

Molecular barcoded adaptors covering alpha/delta and beta/gamma chains were used on roughly 370 ng RNA. TCRdb passed the reads through MiXCR, listing each CDR3 protein once. The profile shows some 120,000 distinct CDR3 sequences, 13% of them singletons. This clonotype was found a few times. Its specificity is not known. The germline V gene encodes CDR1 GTSNPN and CDR2 SVGIG (reference sequence). Trimming shortened V by 4 bases and J by 8 bases, and 14 bases separated the two germline ends. This CDR3 has 13 amino acids. This TCR came from a donor older than 35 with multiple myeloma. Sample: a population of CD138-negative cells sorted from bone marrow. The V call is TRBV30, the J call TRBJ2-2, with D tentatively TRBD2 (6 bases). CDR3 bases: TGTGCCTGGACCCACAGACTAGGGGGGGAGCTGTTTTTT. It yields the protein CAWTHRLGGELFF.